The rows below give T cell receptor beta chains drawn from one sample of a study of blood T cell repertoires in COVID-19. Clones were read by immunoSEQ multiplex PCR, and TCRdb kept only the in-frame ones, dropping some. The data hold 50,000 to 85,000 clones, with about four fifths observed a single time. The sequencing sample was made of peripheral blood. These receptor sequences come from a human donor in a cohort sampled during active COVID-19. CDR3s include the opening cysteine and the closing phenylalanine or tryptophan. The D gene is left open where the match is weak. Not every row has a clone size; where given, it reads once, few, many or a size class.

>TRBJ1-6|TRBV28|TRBD1|-
CASSSGQGAGDSPLHF
TGTGCCAGCAGTTCAGGACAGGGCGCTGGGGATTCACCCCTCCACTTT
>TRBJ1-5|TRBV2|-|once
CASRSQGRGPQHF
TGTGCCAGCAGGTCTCAGGGGCGCGGGCCCCAGCATTTT
>TRBJ2-3|TRBV24-1|TRBD2|-
CATSDPSGRTSDTQYF
TGTGCCACCAGTGACCCTAGCGGGAGAACGTCAGATACGCAGTATTTT
>TRBJ2-3|TRBV2|TRBD1|-
CASSSGTGVADTQYF
TGTGCCAGCAGTTCCGGGACAGGGGTGGCAGATACGCAGTATTTT
>TRBJ2-7|TRBV6-2/TRBV6-3|TRBD1|-
CASSGTGTEQYF
TGTGCCAGCAGCGGGACAGGGACCGAGCAGTACTTC
>TRBJ2-4|TRBV3-1/TRBV3-2|-|-
CASSLGTGVLNIQYF
TGTGCCAGCAGCCTAGGGACGGGGGTTCTGAACATTCAGTACTTC
>TRBJ2-7|TRBV2|-|-
CASSEASGAAEQYF
TGTGCCAGCAGTGAAGCGTCTGGGGCTGCGGAGCAGTACTTC
>TRBJ2-7|TRBV5-1|-|-
CASSSGGTGNYEQYF
TGCGCCAGCAGCTCGGGGGGGACAGGGAACTACGAGCAGTACTTC
>TRBJ2-1|TRBV19|TRBD2|-
CASSGRTSGLSYNEQFF
TGTGCCAGTAGTGGCCGGACTAGCGGGCTTTCCTACAATGAGCAGTTCTTC
>TRBJ1-6|TRBV25-1|TRBD1|-
CASSERQGSNSPLHF
TGTGCCAGCAGTGAGCGACAGGGCTCCAATTCACCCCTCCACTTT
>TRBJ1-2|TRBV28|TRBD1|-
CASTPGGSVGYTF
TGTGCCAGCACCCCAGGGGGGTCTGTTGGCTACACCTTC
>TRBJ1-2|TRBV25-1|-|-
CASSAGQSRGGYTF
TGTGCCAGCAGTGCCGGACAGTCGAGGGGTGGCTACACCTTC
>TRBJ2-7|TRBV3-1/TRBV3-2|-|-
CASSQGGEQYF
TGTGCCAGCAGCCAAGGCGGCGAGCAGTACTTC
>TRBJ1-6|TRBV4-1|-|-
CASSQVRGAQNSPLHF
TGCGCCAGCAGCCAAGTGCGGGGGGCGCAGAATTCACCCCTCCACTTT
>TRBJ1-5|TRBV7-2|TRBD1|-
CASSTGTGSQPQHF
TGTGCCAGCAGTACCGGGACAGGGAGTCAGCCCCAGCATTTT
>TRBJ1-2|TRBV3-1/TRBV3-2|-|-
CASSPDLGLYGYTF
TGTGCCAGCAGCCCGGACTTGGGCCTATATGGCTACACCTTC
>TRBJ1-6|TRBV2|-|-
CASSEFGSSYNSPLHF
TGTGCCAGCAGTGAATTCGGGAGCTCCTATAATTCACCCCTCCACTTT
>TRBJ2-3|TRBV9|-|once
CANHYRGTDTQYF
TGTGCCAACCACTACCGAGGCACAGATACGCAGTATTTT
>TRBJ2-5|TRBV28|TRBD1|-
CASSYFTGVETQYF
TGTGCCAGCAGTTACTTCACAGGGGTAGAGACCCAGTACTTC
>TRBJ2-7|TRBV19|TRBD1|-
CASRRDRAREQYF
TGTGCCAGTAGGAGGGACAGGGCTCGCGAGCAGTACTTC
>TRBJ1-2|TRBV2|-|-
CASSEKPSRGYTF
TGTGCCAGCAGTGAGAAACCCAGTCGTGGCTACACCTTC
>TRBJ2-6|TRBV6-6|-|-
CASSYPAGANVLTF
TGTGCCAGCAGTTATCCCGCTGGGGCCAACGTCCTGACTTTC
>TRBJ1-3|TRBV5-5|TRBD1|-
CASSLVGTAYSGNTIYF
TGTGCCAGCAGCTTGGTTGGGACAGCTTACTCTGGAAACACCATATATTTT
>TRBJ2-7|TRBV6-2/TRBV6-3|-|-
CASSYPRGPKNEQYF
TGTGCCAGCAGTTACCCCAGGGGCCCCAAGAACGAGCAGTACTTC
>TRBJ1-4|TRBV7-9|TRBD1|-
CASSWWGQGDEKLFF
TGTGCCAGCAGCTGGTGGGGACAGGGTGATGAAAAACTGTTTTTT
>TRBJ2-7|TRBV7-2|-|-
CASSLDIIAYEQYF
TGTGCCAGCAGCTTAGACATCATAGCTTACGAGCAGTACTTC
>TRBJ1-3|TRBV27|-|-
CASSFAATAGNTIYF
TGTGCCAGCAGTTTTGCGGCCACCGCTGGAAACACCATATATTTT
>TRBJ2-1|TRBV6-2/TRBV6-3|-|-
CASSVQRNEQFF
TGTGCCAGCAGTGTCCAGCGTAATGAGCAGTTCTTC
>TRBJ2-2|TRBV10-3|-|-
CAISESEKGDELFF
TGTGCCATCAGTGAGTCAGAGAAAGGGGATGAGCTGTTTTTT
>TRBJ1-2|TRBV6-5|TRBD1|once
CASSLGTGHASGYTF
TGTGCCAGCAGTTTAGGGACAGGCCATGCTAGCGGCTACACCTTC